The clone carrying this TCR beta chain occurred many times. This sample's TCRbeta library carried unique molecular identifier barcodes. MiXCR, applied by TCRdb to the PCR reads, yields one record per CDR3 protein. This table holds around 370,000 distinct CDR3 sequences, approximately 10% found once. This entry belongs to a study of T-cell reconstitution after alpha-beta-depleted transplantation in children. Germline loops: CDR1 MGHRA, CDR2 YSYEKL. This CDR3 spans 15 amino acids. The junction had 5 bases not matched to a gene; V was cut back by 3 bases and J by 5 bases. The source was PBMCs from the stem cell graft donor, collected from the stem cell graft. The chain is built from TRBV4-1 and TRBJ1-5; the match to TRBD1 covers 9 bases. The TCR originated in a human donor who donated a stem cell graft to a child with acute lymphoblastic leukemia. CDR3 sequence: CASSQPGTGHQPQHF. CDR3 in DNA: TGCGCCAGCAGCCAGCCTGGGACAGGGCATCAGCCCCAGCATTTT.